The 9 T cell receptor beta chains given below trace back to one sample, sequenced in a study of T cell responses to AZD1222 COVID-19 vaccine. Clones were sequenced by immunoSEQ multiplex PCR, and TCRdb holds only the in-frame ones, with some missing. The sample holds about 110,000 clones, around 94% seen once. Specimen: peripheral blood, collected on day 0 of AZD1222 vaccination. The receptors were gathered from an adult in good health.

The chain links TRBV14 to TRBJ1-3; tentatively, D is TRBD1 (6 bases). Germline loops: CDR1 SGHDN, CDR2 FVKESK. Trimming cost V 5 bases and J 4 bases, with 18 bases left between them. The CDR3 is 16 amino acids. CDR3 region: CASSTYTRTAGNTIYF. In DNA, the CDR3 is TGTGCCAGCAGCACTTACACAAGGACAGCGGGAAACACCATATATTTT.

The chain has TRBV2 and TRBJ1-1, with a weak D call TRBD1 (6 bases). V lost 6 bases to trimming and J lost 2 bases, with 19 bases between them. This CDR3 has 16 residues. CDR1 is SNHLY, CDR2 FYNNEI, per germline. The CDR3, as DNA: TGTGCCAGCAGCCCTGACAGGCTTCGATCAAACACTGAAGCTTTCTTT. Residues: CASSPDRLRSNTEAFF.

This rearrangement joins TRBV7-6 to TRBJ2-2, with 8 bases identical to TRBD2. Germline lookup yields CDR1 SGHVS and CDR2 FNYEAQ. CDR3 size: 14 residues. Germline trimming cut 5 bases from V and 7 bases from J; bases unmatched to any gene: 6. This CDR3 reads CASSPAGVGGELFF. CDR3 DNA: TGTGCCAGCAGCCCAGCGGGAGTCGGCGGGGAGCTGTTTTTT.

The chain uses TRBV27 and TRBJ1-2, with 8 nucleotides matching TRBD1. In germline, CDR1 is MNHEY, CDR2 SMNVEV (reference sequence). The CDR3 is made up of 16 amino acids. V was clipped by 5 bases and J by 4 bases; unmatched bases: 12. As DNA, the CDR3 is TGTGCCAGCAGTACCCGGACAGGGCGCTACACCTATGGCTACACCTTC. It yields the protein CASSTRTGRYTYGYTF.

This clone was detected only once. The J gene is TRBJ2-7, the V gene TRBV4-1; D gene unclear. This CDR3 spans 14 amino acids. V gave up 0 bases and J gave up 5 bases, with 11 bases separating them. Germline V gene sequence: CDR1 MGHRA, CDR2 YSYEKL. The CDR3 nucleotides are TGCGCCAGCAGCCAAGACCAGTTAGAGGACGAGCAGTACTTC. Protein product: CASSQDQLEDEQYF.

The V and J genes are TRBV7-2 and TRBJ1-1; D perhaps matches TRBD1 (6 bases). Germline lookup yields CDR1 SGHTA and CDR2 FQGNSA. The CDR3 is made up of 14 amino acids. Trimming stripped 5 bases from V and 3 bases from J, with 13 bases between. The CDR3 nucleotides read TGTGCCAGCAGCCCTCAGGGGAGAGACACTGAAGCTTTCTTT. Translation: CASSPQGRDTEAFF.

The V call is TRBV11-1, the J call TRBJ2-3, with D hard to call. With 5 bases removed from V and 4 bases from J, the gap between germline ends came to 16 bases. Germline-derived CDR1 and CDR2 are SGHAT and FQDESV (reference sequence). There are 15 residues in the CDR3. The CDR3 region is CASSITPVIPDTQYF. The CDR3 nucleotides read TGTGCCAGCAGCATAACTCCAGTTATACCAGATACGCAGTATTTT.

The chain recombines TRBV10-3 with TRBJ1-4; TRBD1 agrees at 12 bases. CDR3 size: 13 residues. CDR1 and CDR2 from the germline V gene are ENHRY and SYGVKD. J was trimmed by 8 bases and V by 6 bases; bases with no gene match: 1. The CDR3 bases are TGTGCCATCAGCGGGACAGGGGGCGAAAAACTGTTTTTT. This gives the protein CAISGTGGEKLFF.

J is TRBJ1-5 and V is TRBV3-1 (or the pseudogene TRBV3-2); the D is unclear. The germline V gene encodes CDR1 LGHDT and CDR2 YNNKEL (reference sequence). The germline V and J ends were trimmed by 2 bases and 10 bases, with 15 bases remaining between them. The length of the CDR3 is 14 residues. The CDR3 reads CASSQFPVIGPQHF. CDR3 nucleotides: TGTGCCAGCAGCCAATTCCCAGTAATAGGCCCCCAGCATTTT.